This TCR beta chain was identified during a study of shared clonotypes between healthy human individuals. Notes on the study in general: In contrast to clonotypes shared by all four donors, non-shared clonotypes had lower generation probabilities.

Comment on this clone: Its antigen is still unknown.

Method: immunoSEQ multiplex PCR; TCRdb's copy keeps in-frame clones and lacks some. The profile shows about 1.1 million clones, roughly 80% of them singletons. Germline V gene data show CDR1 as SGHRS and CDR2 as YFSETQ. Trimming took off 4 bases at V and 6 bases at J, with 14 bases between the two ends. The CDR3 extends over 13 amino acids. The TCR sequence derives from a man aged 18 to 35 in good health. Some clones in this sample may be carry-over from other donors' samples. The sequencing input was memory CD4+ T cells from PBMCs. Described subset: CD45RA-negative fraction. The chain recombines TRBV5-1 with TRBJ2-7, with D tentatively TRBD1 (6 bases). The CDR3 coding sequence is TGCGCCAGCAGCGAAGACAGGTTTGGCGAGCAGTACTTC. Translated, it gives CASSEDRFGEQYF.